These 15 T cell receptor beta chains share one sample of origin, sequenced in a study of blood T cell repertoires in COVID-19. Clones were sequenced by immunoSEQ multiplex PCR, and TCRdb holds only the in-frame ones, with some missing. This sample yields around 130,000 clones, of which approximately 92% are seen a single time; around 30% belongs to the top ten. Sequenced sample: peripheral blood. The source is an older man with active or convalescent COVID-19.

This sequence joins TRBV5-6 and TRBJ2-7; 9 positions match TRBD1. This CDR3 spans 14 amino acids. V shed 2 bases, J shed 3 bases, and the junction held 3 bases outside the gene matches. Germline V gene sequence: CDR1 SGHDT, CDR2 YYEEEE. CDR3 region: CASSFGTGLYEQYF. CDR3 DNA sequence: TGTGCCAGCAGCTTCGGGACAGGGCTCTACGAGCAGTACTTC.

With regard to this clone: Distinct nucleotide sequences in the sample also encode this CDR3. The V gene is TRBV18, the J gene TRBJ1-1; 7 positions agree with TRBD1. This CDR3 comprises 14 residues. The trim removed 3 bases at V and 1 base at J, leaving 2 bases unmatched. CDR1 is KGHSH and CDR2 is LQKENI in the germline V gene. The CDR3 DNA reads TGTGCCAGCTCACCGACAGGGACGAACACTGAAGCTTTCTTT. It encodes CASSPTGTNTEAFF.

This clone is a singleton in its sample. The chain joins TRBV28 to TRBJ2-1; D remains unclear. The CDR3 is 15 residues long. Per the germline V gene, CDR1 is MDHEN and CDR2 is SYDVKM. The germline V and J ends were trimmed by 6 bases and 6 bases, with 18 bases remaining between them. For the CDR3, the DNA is TGTGCCAGCAGCCCGGCCGTAACGAGGATCAATGAGCAGTTCTTC. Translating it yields CASSPAVTRINEQFF.

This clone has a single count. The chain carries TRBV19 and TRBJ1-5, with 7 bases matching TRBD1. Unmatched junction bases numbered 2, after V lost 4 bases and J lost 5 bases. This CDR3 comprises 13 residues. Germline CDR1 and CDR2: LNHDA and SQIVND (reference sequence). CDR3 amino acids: CASSKGADQPQHF. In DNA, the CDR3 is TGTGCCAGTAGTAAGGGGGCAGATCAGCCCCAGCATTTT.

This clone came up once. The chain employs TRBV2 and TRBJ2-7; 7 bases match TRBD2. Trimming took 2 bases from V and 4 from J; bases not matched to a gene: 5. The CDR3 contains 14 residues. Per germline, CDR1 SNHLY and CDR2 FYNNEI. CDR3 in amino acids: CASSERWREYEQYF. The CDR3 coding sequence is TGTGCCAGCAGTGAAAGATGGCGGGAGTACGAGCAGTACTTC.

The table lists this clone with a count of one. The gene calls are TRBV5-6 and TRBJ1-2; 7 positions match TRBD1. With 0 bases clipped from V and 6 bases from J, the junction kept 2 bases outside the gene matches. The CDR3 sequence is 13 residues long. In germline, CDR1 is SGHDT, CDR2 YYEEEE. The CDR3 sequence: CASSLGQGDGYTF. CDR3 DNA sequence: TGTGCCAGCAGCTTGGGGCAGGGGGATGGCTACACCTTC.

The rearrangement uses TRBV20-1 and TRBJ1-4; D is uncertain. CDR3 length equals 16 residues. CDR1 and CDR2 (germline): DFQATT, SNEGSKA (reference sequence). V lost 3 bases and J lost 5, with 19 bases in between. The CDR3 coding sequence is TGCAGTGCTAGTCGGGAGATTCGGACGCAGAATGAAAAACTGTTTTTT. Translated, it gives CSASREIRTQNEKLFF.

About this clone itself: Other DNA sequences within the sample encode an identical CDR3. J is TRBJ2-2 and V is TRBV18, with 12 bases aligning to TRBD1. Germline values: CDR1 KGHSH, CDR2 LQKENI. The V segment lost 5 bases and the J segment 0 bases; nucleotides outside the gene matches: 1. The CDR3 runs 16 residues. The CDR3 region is CASSRDRGPNTGELFF. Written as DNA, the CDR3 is TGTGCCAGCTCAAGGGACAGGGGGCCGAACACCGGGGAGCTGTTTTTT. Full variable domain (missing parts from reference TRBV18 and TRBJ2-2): NAGVMQNPRHLVRRRGQEARLRCSPMKGHSHVYWYRQLPEEGLKFMVYLQKENIIDESGMPKERFSAEFPKEGPSILRIQQVVRGDSAAYFCASSRDRGPNTGELFFGEGSRLTVL.

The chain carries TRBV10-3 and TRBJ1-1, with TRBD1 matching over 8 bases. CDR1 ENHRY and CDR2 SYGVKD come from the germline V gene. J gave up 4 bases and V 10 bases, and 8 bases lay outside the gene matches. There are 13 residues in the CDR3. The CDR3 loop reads CATSRTGSTEAFF. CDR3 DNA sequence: TGTGCCACCTCCCGGACAGGGAGCACTGAAGCTTTCTTT.

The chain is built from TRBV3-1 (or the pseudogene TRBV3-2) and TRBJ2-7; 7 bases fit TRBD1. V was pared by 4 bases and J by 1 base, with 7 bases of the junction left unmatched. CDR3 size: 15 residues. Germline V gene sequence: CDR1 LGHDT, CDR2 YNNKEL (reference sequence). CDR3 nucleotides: TGTGCCAGCAGCCGAGACAGGGAAAAGTCCTACGAGCAGTACTTC. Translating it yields CASSRDREKSYEQYF.

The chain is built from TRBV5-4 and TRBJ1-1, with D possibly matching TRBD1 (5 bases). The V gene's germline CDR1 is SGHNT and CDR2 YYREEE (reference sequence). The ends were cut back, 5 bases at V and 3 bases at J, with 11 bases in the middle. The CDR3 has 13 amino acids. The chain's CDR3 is CASRWGGDTEAFF. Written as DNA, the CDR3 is TGTGCCAGCAGGTGGGGGGGGGACACTGAAGCTTTCTTT.

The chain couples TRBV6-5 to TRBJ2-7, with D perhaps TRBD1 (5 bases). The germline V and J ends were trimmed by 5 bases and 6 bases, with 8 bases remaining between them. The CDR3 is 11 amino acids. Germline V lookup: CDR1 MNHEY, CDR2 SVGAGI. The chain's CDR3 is CASSRGSEQYF. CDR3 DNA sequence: TGTGCCAGCAGTAGGGGCAGCGAGCAGTACTTC.

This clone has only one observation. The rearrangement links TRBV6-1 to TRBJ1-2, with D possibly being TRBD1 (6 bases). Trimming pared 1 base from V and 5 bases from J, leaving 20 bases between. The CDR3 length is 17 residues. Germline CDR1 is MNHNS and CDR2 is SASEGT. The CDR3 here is CASSEGGPGAPGYGYTF. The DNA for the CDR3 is TGTGCCAGCAGTGAAGGGGGGCCCGGGGCCCCGGGGTATGGCTACACCTTC.

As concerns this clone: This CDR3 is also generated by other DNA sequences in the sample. The CDR3 sequence: CASTGTGLNEQFF. The CDR3 DNA sequence: TGTGCCAGCACCGGGACAGGGCTCAATGAGCAGTTCTTC. V and J are TRBV6-5 and TRBJ2-1; 9 nucleotides line up with TRBD1. This CDR3 region has 13 residues. Trimming removed 7 bases from V and 6 bases from J; junction bases left unmatched: 4. CDR1 is MNHEY and CDR2 is SVGAGI in the germline V gene.

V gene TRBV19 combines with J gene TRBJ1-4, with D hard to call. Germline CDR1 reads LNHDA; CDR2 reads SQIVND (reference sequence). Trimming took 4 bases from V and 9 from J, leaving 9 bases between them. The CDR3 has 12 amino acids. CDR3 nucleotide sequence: TGTGCCAGTAGTACCGAAGCCCAAAAACTGTTTTTT. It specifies CASSTEAQKLFF. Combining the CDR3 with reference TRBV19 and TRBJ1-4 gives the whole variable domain DGGITQSPKYLFRKEGQNVTLSCEQNLNHDAMYWYRQDPGQGLRLIYYSQIVNDFQKGDIAEGYSVSREKKESFPLTVTSAQKNPTAFYLCASSTEAQKLFFGSGTQLSVL.